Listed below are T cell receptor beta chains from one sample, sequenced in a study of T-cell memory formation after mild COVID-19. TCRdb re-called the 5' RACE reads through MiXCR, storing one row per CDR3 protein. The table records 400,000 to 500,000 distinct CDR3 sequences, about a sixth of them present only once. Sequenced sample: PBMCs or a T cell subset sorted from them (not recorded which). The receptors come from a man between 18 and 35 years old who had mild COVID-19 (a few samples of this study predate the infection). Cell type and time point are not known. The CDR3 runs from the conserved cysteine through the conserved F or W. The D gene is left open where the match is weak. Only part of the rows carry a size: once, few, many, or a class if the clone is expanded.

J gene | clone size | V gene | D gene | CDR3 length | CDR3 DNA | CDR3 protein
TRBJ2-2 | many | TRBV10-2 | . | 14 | TGCGCCAGCAGTGGGGCCCTACTCGTCGGGGAGCTGTTTTTT | CASSGALLVGELFF
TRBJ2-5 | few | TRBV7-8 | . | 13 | TGTGCCAGCAGACACAGGTTCCAAGAGACCCAGTACTTC | CASRHRFQETQYF
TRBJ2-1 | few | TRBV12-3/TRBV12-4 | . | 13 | TGTGCCAGCAATAGGGGAGGGGGCGGTGAGCAGTTCTTC | CASNRGGGGEQFF
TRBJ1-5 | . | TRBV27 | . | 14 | TGTGCCAGCAGGCAAGGGGGGGGGTATCAGCCCCAGCATTTT | CASRQGGGYQPQHF
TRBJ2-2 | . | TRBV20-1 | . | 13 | TGCAGTGCTAGAGCAAGGGCCGACGGGGAGCTGTTTTTT | CSARARADGELFF
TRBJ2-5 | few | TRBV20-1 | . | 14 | TGCAGTGCTAGCGGAGGCGTACTCCAAGAGACCCAGTACTTC | CSASGGVLQETQYF
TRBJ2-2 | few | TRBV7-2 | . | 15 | TGTGCCAGCAGCTTAGCCGGGGCTTCCACCGGGGAGCTGTTTTTT | CASSLAGASTGELFF
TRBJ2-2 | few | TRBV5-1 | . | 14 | TGCGCCAGCAGCTCCCAGAAGGACACCGGGGAGCTGTTTTTT | CASSSQKDTGELFF
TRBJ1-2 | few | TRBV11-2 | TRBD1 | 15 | TGTGCCAGCAACCCCACGGCGGCAGGGGGCTATGGCTACACCTTC | CASNPTAAGGYGYTF
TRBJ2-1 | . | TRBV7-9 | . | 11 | TGTGCCAGCAGCGTAGGGGGTGAGCAGTTCTTC | CASSVGGEQFF
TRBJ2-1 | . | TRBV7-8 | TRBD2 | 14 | TGTGCCAGCAGCGGAGGACTAGCGGGGAGGGAGCAGTTCTTC | CASSGGLAGREQFF
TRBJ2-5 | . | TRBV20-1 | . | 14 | TGCAGTGCTAGACTCGGGACGGGAGTAGAGACCCAGTACTTC | CSARLGTGVETQYF
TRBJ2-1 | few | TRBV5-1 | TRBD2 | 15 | TGCGCCAGCAGGGGTCTAGCGGGAGGACGAAATGAGCAGTTCTTC | CASRGLAGGRNEQFF